One and the same sample provided the 30 T cell receptor beta chains below, sequenced in a study of cytomegalovirus exposure and HLA in healthy donors (dated by TCRdb to 2016 to 2017). The library was made by the immunoSEQ multiplex PCR assay. The multiplex PCR relied on a mix of 60 forward primers for TCR Vbeta segments and 13 reverse primers for TCR Jbeta segments. Not all clones reach the TCRdb copy of this immuneACCESS table, which keeps in-frame sequences only. Checked studies attribute under half of the gap to unresolved V genes and leave the rest unexplained. The sample profile shows about 120,000 clones; more than 55% of them were found once. The ten largest clonotypes hold 1.5% to 1.9% of the sample. The specimen was PBMCs. The source of these receptors is a young man in good health and CMV-seronegative.

The chain uses TRBV28 and TRBJ1-2, with D hard to call. The V end was cut by 6 bases, the J end by 3 bases, with 14 bases between. Germline V gene data show CDR1 as MDHEN and CDR2 as SYDVKM. This CDR3 is 14 amino acids long. CDR3 nucleotide sequence: TGTGCCAGCAGCCCATTGGGCAGGTACTATGGCTACACCTTC. This translates into CASSPLGRYYGYTF.

This rearrangement joins TRBV28 to TRBJ2-1; 9 bases line up with TRBD2. The V segment lost 1 base and the J segment 5 bases; nucleotides outside the gene matches: 12. Germline loops: CDR1 MDHEN, CDR2 SYDVKM. The CDR3 runs 18 residues. The CDR3 DNA follows: TGTGCCAGCAGTTTATTTGCGGGGGGGGTAAATGTAGACAATGAGCAGTTCTTC. Amino acid sequence: CASSLFAGGVNVDNEQFF.

The chain links TRBV5-1 to TRBJ1-1; 11 nucleotides agree with TRBD1. The CDR3 has 14 residues. Germline CDR1 reads SGHRS; CDR2 reads YFSETQ. Unmatched junction bases numbered 6, after V lost 4 bases and J lost 7 bases. The CDR3 loop reads CASSVGTGGGEAFF. DNA of the CDR3: TGCGCCAGCAGCGTGGGGACAGGGGGAGGTGAAGCTTTCTTT.

A word on this clone: This same CDR3 is encoded by further DNA sequences in the sample. The rearrangement links TRBV7-2 to TRBJ2-5; D ambiguous. Per germline, CDR1 SGHTA and CDR2 FQGNSA. The CDR3 consists of 11 residues. V was cut by 4 bases and J by 2 bases, with 2 bases left in between. DNA of the CDR3: TGTGCCAGCAGCTCGCAAGAGACCCAGTACTTC. Protein: CASSSQETQYF.

The chain uses TRBV30 and TRBJ1-2; D is unresolved. The CDR3 has 11 amino acids. Germline loops: CDR1 GTSNPN, CDR2 SVGIG (reference sequence). For the CDR3, the DNA is TGTGGGGCCACTTCTAACTATGGCTACACCTTC. As protein: CGATSNYGYTF.

This clone was seen more than once but under ten times. The chain uses TRBV4-1 and TRBJ1-2, with TRBD1 identical over 7 bases. Germline V gives CDR1 MGHRA, CDR2 YSYEKL. Trimming took 1 base from V and 4 from J; bases not matched to a gene: 6. This CDR3 comprises 15 residues. The CDR3 DNA reads TGCGCCAGCAGCCAAGTAGGGACAGCAGTCTATGGCTACACCTTC. This codes for CASSQVGTAVYGYTF.

The chain is built from TRBV28 and TRBJ2-7, with TRBD2 matching 7 bases. CDR1 and CDR2 from the germline V gene are MDHEN and SYDVKM. The V gene end was trimmed by 5 bases and the J gene end by 0 bases; junction bases not matched to a gene: 10. The CDR3 runs 16 residues. Written as DNA, the CDR3 is TGTGCCAGCAGTCTCGGGATTGGCGGGAGCTCCTACGAGCAGTACTTC. Amino acid sequence: CASSLGIGGSSYEQYF.

This clone was detected only once. The chain uses TRBV7-6 and TRBJ2-1; TRBD2 agrees at 13 bases. The CDR3 covers 22 residues. CDR1 is SGHVS, CDR2 FNYEAQ, per germline. J was trimmed by 1 base and V by 5 bases; bases with no gene match: 20. CDR3: CASSPTHPGTSGTATSYNEQFF. As DNA, the CDR3 is TGTGCCAGCAGCCCCACACATCCCGGGACTAGCGGGACAGCTACGTCCTACAATGAGCAGTTCTTC.

The table lists this clone with a few counts. The chain has TRBV10-2 and TRBJ1-5; D is possibly TRBD1 (5 bases). V was shortened by 1 base and J by 4 bases, with 8 bases between the two germline ends. The CDR3 runs 14 residues. The V gene's germline CDR1 is WSHSY and CDR2 SAAADI. CDR3: CASSEWGGNQPQHF. The CDR3 DNA is TGCGCCAGCAGTGAGTGGGGGGGAAATCAGCCCCAGCATTTT.

The genes are TRBV9 and TRBJ1-1, with D maybe TRBD1 (6 bases). Germline-derived CDR1 and CDR2 are SGDLS and YYNGEE. Trimming pared 0 bases from V and 1 base from J, leaving 19 bases between. The CDR3 runs 18 residues. The CDR3 region is CASSVAPSWTAGNTEAFF. The CDR3 region has the DNA TGTGCCAGCAGCGTAGCCCCTTCCTGGACAGCCGGGAACACTGAAGCTTTCTTT.

This clone was detected a few times. The V call is TRBV7-9, the J call TRBJ1-1, with 7 nucleotides matching TRBD1. CDR3 length: 14 amino acids. The V gene's germline CDR1 is SEHNR and CDR2 FQNEAQ (reference sequence). The ends lost 5 bases at V and 6 bases at J; junction bases unmatched: 9. This chain's CDR3 is CASSEQGWGAEAFF. Here the CDR3 DNA reads TGTGCCAGCAGCGAACAGGGGTGGGGGGCTGAAGCTTTCTTT.

This clone was seen only a few times. The chain uses TRBV6-1 and TRBJ2-7; TRBD1 is a possible D gene (6 bases). The CDR3 is made up of 13 amino acids. The germline gives CDR1 MNHNS, CDR2 SASEGT. V lost 3 bases and J 6 bases, leaving 12 bases between the germline ends. CDR3 nucleotides: TGTGCCAGCAGTGAGCTCAGGGGTGGCGAGCAGTACTTC. Translation gives CASSELRGGEQYF.

The CDR3 sequence: CATRRQGTGYTF. Here the CDR3 DNA reads TGTGCCACCAGAAGACAGGGAACAGGCTACACCTTC. The chain couples TRBV15 to TRBJ1-2, with 7 positions matching TRBD1. In germline, CDR1 is LNHNV, CDR2 YYDKDF (reference sequence). Trimming removed 6 bases from V and 8 bases from J; junction bases left unmatched: 6. The CDR3 length is 12 residues.

The CDR3 loop reads CASSFSSIVGGTPSTDTQYF. The CDR3 DNA reads as TGCGCCAGCAGCTTTTCCTCAATCGTGGGCGGGACCCCGAGCACAGATACGCAGTATTTT. The chain employs TRBV5-1 and TRBJ2-3, with D maybe TRBD2 (6 bases). V was pared by 2 bases and J by 0 bases, with 25 bases between. Germline CDR1 reads SGHRS; CDR2 reads YFSETQ. There are 20 residues in the CDR3.

The CDR3 DNA reads as TGCGCCAGCAGCGGGAGCGGAGCGAACACCGGGGAGCTGTTTTTT. It encodes CASSGSGANTGELFF. This chain uses TRBV5-1 with TRBJ2-2; D possibly corresponds to TRBD2 (5 bases). The germline V gene has CDR1 SGHRS and CDR2 YFSETQ. Trimming left V 4 bases short and J 0 bases short, with 10 bases between. The CDR3 runs to 15 residues.

V gene TRBV19 combines with J gene TRBJ2-2; D possibly corresponds to TRBD1 (5 bases). Per the germline V gene, CDR1 is LNHDA and CDR2 is SQIVND (reference sequence). Trimming shortened V by 6 bases and J by 3 bases, and 11 bases separated the two germline ends. CDR3 size: 14 residues. The CDR3 DNA follows: TGTGCCAGTAGCCGCGACAGATACACCGGGGAGCTGTTTTTT. It encodes CASSRDRYTGELFF.

The V call is TRBV6-5, the J call TRBJ1-5, with unresolved D. This CDR3 spans 12 amino acids. Germline V CDR1 and CDR2: MNHEY, SVGAGI. The V end was cut by 6 bases, the J end by 7 bases, with 10 bases between. The CDR3 sequence: CASRHEVQPQHF. The DNA of the CDR3 is TGTGCCAGCAGACATGAAGTACAGCCCCAGCATTTT.

The rearrangement joins TRBV6-1 to TRBJ2-1; TRBD2 matches at 11 bases. CDR1 MNHNS and CDR2 SASEGT come from the germline V gene. V shed 7 bases and J 7 bases; nucleotides not matched to a gene: 9. The CDR3 has 15 amino acids. The CDR3 loop is CASTELAGVRNEQFF. Written as DNA, the CDR3 is TGTGCCAGCACCGAACTAGCGGGAGTGCGAAATGAGCAGTTCTTC.

The gene calls are TRBV29-1 and TRBJ1-2; 8 bases fit TRBD1. The J segment lost 7 bases and the V segment lost 5 bases, leaving 9 bases of the junction unmatched. The CDR3 totals 13 residues. Germline V lookup: CDR1 SQVTM, CDR2 ANQGSEA. The CDR3 is CSVFDRGLFGYTF. CDR3 nucleotides: TGCAGCGTTTTCGACAGGGGACTGTTTGGCTACACCTTC.

This clone has a handful of counts. The chain joins TRBV7-9 to TRBJ2-3, with TRBD1 matching 8 bases. V lost 5 bases, J lost 14 bases, and 6 bases stayed unmatched. Germline V gene lookup returns CDR1 SEHNR and CDR2 FQNEAQ (reference sequence). The CDR3 is 11 residues long. The CDR3 DNA reads as TGTGCCAGCAGCCTCCGGGACAGGAGGTATTTT. Encoded protein: CASSLRDRRYF. Using reference TRBV7-9 and TRBJ2-3 for the parts outside the CDR3, the full variable domain is DTGVSQNPRHKITKRGQNVTFRCDPISEHNRLYWYRQTLGQGPEFLTYFQNEAQLEKSRLLSDRFSAERPKGSFSTLEIQRTEQGDSAMYLCASSLRDRRYFGPGTRLTVL.

There are a few counts of this clone. The chain joins TRBV28 to TRBJ1-2, with D perhaps matching TRBD1 (5 bases). The germline V and J ends were trimmed by 8 bases and 5 bases, with 9 bases remaining between them. There are 11 residues in the CDR3. Germline lookup yields CDR1 MDHEN and CDR2 SYDVKM. The CDR3 region has the DNA TGTGCCAGCTCAGGGCCATATGGCTACACCTTC. It yields the protein CASSGPYGYTF.

J is TRBJ2-7 and V is TRBV7-2; 9 bases are shared with TRBD2. Germline V gene sequence: CDR1 SGHTA, CDR2 FQGNSA. The CDR3 extends over 17 amino acids. After removal of 0 bases from V and 4 bases from J, the junction contained 10 bases not matched to a gene. CDR3 sequence reads: CASSLALLAGDHYEQYF. The CDR3 DNA reads as TGTGCCAGCAGCTTAGCCCTATTAGCGGGAGACCATTACGAGCAGTACTTC.

Comment on this clone: The junction departs from germline at one end; a sequencing error may be responsible. The J gene is TRBJ2-7, the V gene TRBV13; D might be TRBD2 (6 bases). CDR3 length: 15 amino acids. Germline V gene lookup returns CDR1 PRHDT and CDR2 FYEKMQ (reference sequence). The CDR3 DNA reads TGTGCCAGCAGCTTGCCGGGAGTAAAGTCCTCCGAGCAGTACTTC. Its translation is CASSLPGVKSSEQYF.

V and J are TRBV27 and TRBJ1-5, with 10 bases lining up with TRBD1. CDR1 is MNHEY, CDR2 SMNVEV, per germline (reference sequence). V shed 7 bases and J 7 bases; nucleotides not matched to a gene: 7. This CDR3 spans 14 amino acids. The CDR3 reads CASNGTGAQQPQHF. The CDR3 DNA reads as TGTGCCAGCAACGGGACAGGGGCCCAACAGCCCCAGCATTTT.

V is TRBV5-5 and J is TRBJ1-2, with D tentatively TRBD1 (5 bases). The CDR3 spans 13 residues. The germline gives CDR1 SGHKS, CDR2 YYEKEE (reference sequence). The V end was cut by 6 bases, the J end by 5 bases, with 14 bases between. The CDR3 sequence is CASKTAPGYGYTF. CDR3 coding DNA: TGTGCCAGCAAAACCGCGCCAGGGTATGGCTACACCTTC.

There are a few counts of this clone. The chain carries TRBV28 and TRBJ1-2; 7 nucleotides agree with TRBD1. This CDR3 is 17 amino acids long. Germline values: CDR1 MDHEN, CDR2 SYDVKM. The junction had 16 bases not matched to a gene; V was cut back by 5 bases and J by 4 bases. In DNA, the CDR3 is TGTGCCAGCAGTCCTCTCGTCGAGATCGGGACAGCCTATGGCTACACCTTC. Translated, it gives CASSPLVEIGTAYGYTF.

The chain has TRBV30 and TRBJ1-4, with 8 bases aligning to TRBD1. CDR3 length: 14 amino acids. The germline V gene encodes CDR1 GTSNPN and CDR2 SVGIG (reference sequence). After removal of 4 bases from V and 5 bases from J, the junction contained 6 bases not matched to a gene. CDR3 in amino acids: CAWTSGGRNEKLFF. The CDR3 DNA sequence: TGTGCCTGGACGTCAGGGGGCCGGAATGAAAAACTGTTTTTT.

In its sample, this clone was seen a few times. The sample carries other DNA sequences with the same CDR3. CDR3 sequence reads: CASSGGAYEQYF. The CDR3 DNA reads TGTGCCAGCAGTGGAGGAGCCTACGAGCAGTACTTC. This chain uses TRBV2 with TRBJ2-7; D not resolved. The ends were cut back, 4 bases at V and 2 bases at J, with 6 bases in the middle. The CDR3 is 12 amino acids. CDR1 and CDR2 (germline): SNHLY, FYNNEI.

This clone was found a few times. The junction departs from germline at one end; a sequencing error may be responsible. V gene TRBV7-9 combines with J gene TRBJ1-5; no firm D call. Germline CDR1 reads SEHNR; CDR2 reads FQNEAQ (reference sequence). The length of the CDR3 is 16 residues. The CDR3 DNA is TGTTCCAGCAGCTTAGCCGAGACGGGTAGCAATCAGCCCCAGCATTTT. It codes for CSSSLAETGSNQPQHF.

The chain carries TRBV9 and TRBJ2-7; D is uncertain. In germline, CDR1 is SGDLS, CDR2 YYNGEE. The ends were cut back, 4 bases at V and 7 bases at J, with 15 bases in the middle. This CDR3 has 13 amino acids. CDR3 region: CASSSGLVTEQYF. CDR3 bases: TGTGCCAGCAGCTCCGGTCTAGTTACAGAGCAGTACTTC.